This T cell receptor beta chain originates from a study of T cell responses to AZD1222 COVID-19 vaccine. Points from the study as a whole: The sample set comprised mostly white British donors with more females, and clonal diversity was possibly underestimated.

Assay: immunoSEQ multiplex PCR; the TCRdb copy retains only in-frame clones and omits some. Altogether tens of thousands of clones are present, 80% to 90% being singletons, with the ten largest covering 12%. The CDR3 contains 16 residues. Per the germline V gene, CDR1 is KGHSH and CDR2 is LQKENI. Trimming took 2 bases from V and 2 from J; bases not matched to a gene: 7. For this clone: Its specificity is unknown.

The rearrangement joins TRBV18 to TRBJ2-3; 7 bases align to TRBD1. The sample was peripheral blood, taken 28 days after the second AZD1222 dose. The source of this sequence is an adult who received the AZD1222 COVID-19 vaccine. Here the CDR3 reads CASSPSEGQYTDTQYF. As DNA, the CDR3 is TGTGCCAGCTCACCAAGTGAGGGACAGTACACAGATACGCAGTATTTT.